This TCR beta chain was captured in a study of blood T cell repertoires in COVID-19. Across the study: Sources were T cells, B-cell-depleted T cells, or PBMCs; the material itself was cDNA or gDNA.

The V end was cut by 3 bases, the J end by 3 bases, with 9 bases between. Germline V gene sequence: CDR1 LNHDA, CDR2 SQIVND (reference sequence). CDR3 length equals 13 residues. Measured with immunoSEQ multiplex PCR; TCRdb has only the in-frame clones, and not every one. Here the sample spans 200,000 to 250,000 clones, 86% being singletons. Participants, about 18 to 90 years old, spanned 24 US areas. Cohort assignment relied on participant-reported clinical history. This chain joins TRBV19 and TRBJ2-7; D gene uncertain. This sequence originates from a woman in her fifties or sixties in a cohort exposed to, infected with or recovered from COVID-19 (not recorded which). The sequenced sample was PBMCs or T cells enriched from blood (not recorded which). Here the CDR3 reads CASSIGNSYEQYF. The CDR3, as DNA: TGTGCCAGTAGTATCGGAAACAGCTACGAGCAGTACTTC.